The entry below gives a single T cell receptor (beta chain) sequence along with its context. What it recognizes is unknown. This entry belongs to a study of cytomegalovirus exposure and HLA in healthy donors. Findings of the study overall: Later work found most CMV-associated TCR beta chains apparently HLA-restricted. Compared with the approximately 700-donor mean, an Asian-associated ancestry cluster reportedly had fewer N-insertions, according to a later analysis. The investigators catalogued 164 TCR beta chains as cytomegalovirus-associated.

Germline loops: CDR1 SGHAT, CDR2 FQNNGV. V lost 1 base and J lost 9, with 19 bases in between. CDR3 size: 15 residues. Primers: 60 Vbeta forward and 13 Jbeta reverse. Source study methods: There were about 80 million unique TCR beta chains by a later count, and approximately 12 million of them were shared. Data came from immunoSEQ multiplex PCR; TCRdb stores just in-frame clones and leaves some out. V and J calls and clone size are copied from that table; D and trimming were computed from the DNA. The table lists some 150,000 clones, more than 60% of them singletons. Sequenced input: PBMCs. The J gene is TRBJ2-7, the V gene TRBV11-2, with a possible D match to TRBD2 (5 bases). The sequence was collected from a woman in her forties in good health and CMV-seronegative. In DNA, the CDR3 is TGTGCCAGCAGCTTAGGGGGAGTTGTGGGGTCGGTGCAGTACTTC. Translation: CASSLGGVVGSVQYF.